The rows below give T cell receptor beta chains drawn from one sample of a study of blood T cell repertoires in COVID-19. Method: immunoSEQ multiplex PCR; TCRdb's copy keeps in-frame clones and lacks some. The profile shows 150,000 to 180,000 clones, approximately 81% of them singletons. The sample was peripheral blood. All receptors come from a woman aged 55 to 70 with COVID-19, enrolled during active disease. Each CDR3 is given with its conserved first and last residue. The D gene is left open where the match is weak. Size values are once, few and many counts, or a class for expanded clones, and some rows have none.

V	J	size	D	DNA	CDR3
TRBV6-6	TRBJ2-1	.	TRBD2	TGTGCCAGCAGCCACCAGACTAGCGTTTACAATGAGCAGTTCTTC	CASSHQTSVYNEQFF
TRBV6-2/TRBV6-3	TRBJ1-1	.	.	TGTGCCAGCAGTTACACCACTTGGACTGAAGCTTTCTTT	CASSYTTWTEAFF
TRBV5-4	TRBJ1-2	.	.	TGTGCCAGCAGCTCCGGGTCCCGGTCGGTGGTCGGCTACACCTTC	CASSSGSRSVVGYTF
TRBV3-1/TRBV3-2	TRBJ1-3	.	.	TGTGCCAGCAGCCCCCCCGGGGGGGGTGCTGGAAACACCATATATTTT	CASSPPGGGAGNTIYF
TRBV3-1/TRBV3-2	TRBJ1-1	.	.	TGTGCCAGCAGCCAACGGAGTTTGAACACTGAAGCTTTCTTT	CASSQRSLNTEAFF
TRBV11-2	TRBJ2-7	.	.	TGTGCCAGCAGCTTAGGTTTGGGGGGGCCTTACGAGCAGTACTTC	CASSLGLGGPYEQYF
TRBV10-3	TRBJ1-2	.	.	TGTGCCAGCGCCACAGGATATGGCTACACCTTC	CASATGYGYTF
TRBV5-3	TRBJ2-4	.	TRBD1	TGTGCCAGAAGCTTCGGGACAGGGTTATACTTC	CARSFGTGLYF
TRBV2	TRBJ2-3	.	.	TGTGCCAGCAGGCGGCTAGCGACCACAGATACGCAGTATTTT	CASRRLATTDTQYF
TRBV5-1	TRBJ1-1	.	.	TGCGCCAGCAGTCCATCGACAGGCCTGAACACTGAAGCTTTCTTT	CASSPSTGLNTEAFF
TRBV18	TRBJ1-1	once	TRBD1	TGTGCCAGCTCACCCCGACAGGGTGCGAACACTGAAGCTTTCTTT	CASSPRQGANTEAFF
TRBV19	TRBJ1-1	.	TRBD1	TGTGCCAGTGGACCCGACAGGGCTGAAGCTTTCTTT	CASGPDRAEAFF
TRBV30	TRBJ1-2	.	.	TGTGCCTGGAGTCTCCCCCGGGACACCTACCACCCTGGCTACACCTTC	CAWSLPRDTYHPGYTF
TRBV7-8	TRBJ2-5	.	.	TGTGCCAGCAGCCAAAACAGTGGGCAAGAGACCCAGTACTTC	CASSQNSGQETQYF
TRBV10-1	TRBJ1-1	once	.	TGCGCCAGCAGTGGGTACAGGGACACTGAAGCTTTCTTT	CASSGYRDTEAFF
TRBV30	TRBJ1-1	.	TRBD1	TGTGCCTGGGTACAGGGGACTAGGGGAGCTTTCTTT	CAWVQGTRGAFF
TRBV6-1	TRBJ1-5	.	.	TGTGCCAGCAGTGAATTGTTCTTGGGAGCCAATCAGCCCCAGCATTTT	CASSELFLGANQPQHF
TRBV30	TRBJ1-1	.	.	TGTGCCTGGAGTGCAGGGAACACTGAAGCTTTCTTT	CAWSAGNTEAFF
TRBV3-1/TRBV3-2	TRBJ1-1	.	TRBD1	TGTGCCAGCAGCCAAGGTGGGGTGGACAGGGGGAGAGAAGCTTTCTTT	CASSQGGVDRGREAFF
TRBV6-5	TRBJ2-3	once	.	TGTGCCAGCAACCCCAATTGGGCGGGGCCAGATACGCAGTATTTT	CASNPNWAGPDTQYF
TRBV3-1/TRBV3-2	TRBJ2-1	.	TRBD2	TGTGCCAGCAGCCAAGCGGGGACTAGCGGTAATTACAATGAGCAGTTCTTC	CASSQAGTSGNYNEQFF
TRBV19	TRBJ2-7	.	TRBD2	TGTGCCAGTAGTACCTCCGGTATGGCGGGAGTAGTAGGCGAGCAGTACTTC	CASSTSGMAGVVGEQYF
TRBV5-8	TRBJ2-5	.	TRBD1	TGTGCCAGCAGCCACACACAGGGGGCGGAGACCCAGTACTTC	CASSHTQGAETQYF
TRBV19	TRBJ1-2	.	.	TGTGCCAGTAGCCAACCGGGGAAAAGGGAAGATGGCTACACCTTC	CASSQPGKREDGYTF
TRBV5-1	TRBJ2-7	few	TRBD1	TGCGCCAGCAGCGTGACAGGGTACGAGCAGTACTTC	CASSVTGYEQYF
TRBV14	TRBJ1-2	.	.	TGTGCCAGCAGCCAACGGACTTTAGGCTATGGCTACACCTTC	CASSQRTLGYGYTF
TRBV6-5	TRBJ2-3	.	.	TGTGCCAGCAGTATCTTCCAGGGAAAAGATACGCAGTATTTT	CASSIFQGKDTQYF
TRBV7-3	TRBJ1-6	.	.	TGTGCCAGCAGCTTAAACTTCTATAATTCACCCCTCCACTTT	CASSLNFYNSPLHF
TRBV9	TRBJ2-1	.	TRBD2	TGTGCCAGCTCCTCGGGGGGGTACAATGAGCAGTTCTTC	CASSSGGYNEQFF
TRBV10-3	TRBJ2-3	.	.	TGTGCCATCAGTGGACCCACTGGACAGAGCGGCACAGATACGCAGTATTTT	CAISGPTGQSGTDTQYF
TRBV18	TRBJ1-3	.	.	TGTGCCAGCTCATCATCTCGAGGGACAAGAGGAAACACCATATATTTT	CASSSSRGTRGNTIYF
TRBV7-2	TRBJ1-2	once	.	TGTGCCAGCAGTCCACCGGGACTCAACTATGGCTACACCTTC	CASSPPGLNYGYTF
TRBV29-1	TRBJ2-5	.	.	TGCAGCGTCGAAGGGCACGGGGGGCACCAAGAGACCCAGTACTTC	CSVEGHGGHQETQYF
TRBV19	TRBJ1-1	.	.	TGTGCCAGTACCCCCCGCGGCATGAACACTGAAGCTTTCTTT	CASTPRGMNTEAFF
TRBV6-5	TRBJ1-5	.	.	TGTGCCACCCGGACTGAGTTTTTTAGCAATCAGCCCCAGCATTTT	CATRTEFFSNQPQHF
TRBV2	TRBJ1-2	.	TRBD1	TGTGCCAGCAGTGAATCTAAGGGACAGTCTACCTATGGCTACACCTTC	CASSESKGQSTYGYTF
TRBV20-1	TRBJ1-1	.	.	TGCGCGGGGGGAGAGAACACTGAAGCTTTCTTT	CAGGENTEAFF
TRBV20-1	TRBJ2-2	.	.	TGCAGTGCTAGTGTCCATCCCGGGGAGCTGTTTTTT	CSASVHPGELFF
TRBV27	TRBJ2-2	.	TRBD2	TGTGCCAGCAGTCCCCCGGGACTAGCGGCCACCGGGGAGCTGTTTTTT	CASSPPGLAATGELFF
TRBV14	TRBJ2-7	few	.	TGTGCCAGCAGCCCCCTTGGCGGGCGGGACTCCTACGAGCAGTACTTC	CASSPLGGRDSYEQYF
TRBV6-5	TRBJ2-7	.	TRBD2	TGTGCCAGCAGAGGGACTAGCGGGAGTCAGTCGGAGCAGTACTTC	CASRGTSGSQSEQYF
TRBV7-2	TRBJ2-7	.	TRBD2	TGTGCCAGCAGCTTAGTCTCGGCGGGAGCAAGGATCTACGAGCAGTACTTC	CASSLVSAGARIYEQYF
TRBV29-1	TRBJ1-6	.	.	TGCAGCGTTGGGCTTGGGGGCGCGGGTTCACCCCTCCACTTT	CSVGLGGAGSPLHF
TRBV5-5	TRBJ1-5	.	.	TGTGCCAGCAGCTTGTTGTTATTCGGGGGTAGCAATCAGCCCCAGCATTTT	CASSLLLFGGSNQPQHF
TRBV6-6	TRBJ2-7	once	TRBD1	TGTGCCAGCAGGCCAACGTGGGGACAGAGTACCTACGAGCAGTACTTC	CASRPTWGQSTYEQYF
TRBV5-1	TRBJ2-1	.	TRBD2	TGCGCCAGCAGCTTGAGGCTAGCGGATTACAATGAGCAGTTCTTC	CASSLRLADYNEQFF
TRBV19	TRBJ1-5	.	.	TGTGCCAGTAGTATAGACAATAGCGATCAGCCCCAGCATTTT	CASSIDNSDQPQHF
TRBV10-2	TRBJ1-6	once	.	TGCGCCAGCAGTGACCAGGGATTTTCACCCCTCCACTTT	CASSDQGFSPLHF